The present entry profiles one T cell receptor beta chain with its context. Its antigen is unknown. Per-base quality was not reported, and no clone a single base away is much larger than it. The data stem from a study of blood T cell repertoires in COVID-19 (dated by TCRdb to between 2020 and 2021). For the study in its entirety: Collaborator samples came from the United States, Italy and Spain and covered acute and convalescent phases of COVID-19. The prospective study material was composed of cDNA or gDNA derived from T cells, B-cell-depleted T cells, or PBMCs. Subjects who had been exposed to COVID-19, were actively infected with it, or had recovered from it provided the deeply sampled blood TCRbeta repertoires that made up the dataset. The repertoires were released in a freely available public database meant as a resource for research on the immune response to SARS-CoV-2. The samples were drawn from two sources: the first 160 participants of the ongoing ImmuneRACE study, and 950 to 1,500 subjects contributed by 6 global collaborators. A de-identified subject ID, COVID-19 status, age in years and sex were almost always included in the sample metadata. Where HLA class I and class II types were available, the types were taken from metadata supplied by the sample provider, not from assay-based typing. Overall study results and their limits: The amount of clinical and demographic metadata varied by source and participant and was provided uncurated.

One collaborating source in Seattle enrolled patients while the patients were actively infected and followed the patients over time throughout the course of disease. Each collaborating institution followed its own protocols to collect whole blood in K2EDTA tubes. Collaborator samples were shipped for TCRbeta analysis as frozen whole blood, isolated PBMCs, or DNA extracted from either sample type. Looking up the germline V gene (reference sequence) yields CDR1 LNHDA and CDR2 SQIVND. Here V drops 5 bases and J drops 3 bases, and the junction holds 10 bases not matched to any gene. The CDR3 numbers 15 residues from cysteine through phenylalanine. Only the CDR3 DNA is retained, 45 bases long and in frame from the first base. The immunoSEQ Assay, a bias-controlled multiplex PCR, was used to amplify TCRbeta CDR3 regions from genomic DNA. The original pipeline was this. Within the assay, amplification of reference gene primers was used to estimate how many nucleated cells each sample contained. Sequence reads were collapsed and filtered to measure the absolute abundance of every unique TCRbeta CDR3 rearrangement. For each sample, productive Simpson clonality was calculated by taking the square root of Simpson's diversity index across productive rearrangements. TCRdb stores this immuneACCESS table with in-frame sequences only. Part of the clones is absent; in the studies checked, under half of the shortfall reflects unresolved V genes, and no reason is known for the rest. V and J calls and clone size are copied from that table; D and trimming were computed from the DNA. In all, the sample holds about 200,000 clones, and around nine tenths of those were seen once. Of the sample, around 0.84% falls within the top ten clones.

Here the chain combines TRBV19 and TRBJ2-7; TRBD1 lines up with 7 middle nucleotides. The TCR comes from a man in his 60s with COVID-19, enrolled during active disease. Sample: peripheral blood. The CDR3 protein is CASSLSNRGSYEQYF. The DNA sequence is TGTGCCAGTAGTCTCTCAAACAGGGGTAGCTACGAGCAGTACTTC.